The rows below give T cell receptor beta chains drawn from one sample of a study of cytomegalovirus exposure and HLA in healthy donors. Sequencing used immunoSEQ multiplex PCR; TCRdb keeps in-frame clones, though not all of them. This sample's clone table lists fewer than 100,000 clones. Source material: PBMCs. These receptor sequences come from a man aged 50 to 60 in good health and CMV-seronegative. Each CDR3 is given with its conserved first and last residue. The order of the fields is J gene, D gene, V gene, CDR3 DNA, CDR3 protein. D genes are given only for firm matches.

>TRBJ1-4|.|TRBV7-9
TGTGCCAGCAGCTTAAACGGACAGAGTAATGAAAAACTGTTTTTT
CASSLNGQSNEKLFF
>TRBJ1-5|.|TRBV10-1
TGCGCCAGCCTGGAGAGGTTTGGAAGCAATCAGCCCCAGCATTTT
CASLERFGSNQPQHF
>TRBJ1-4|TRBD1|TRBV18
TGTGCCAGCTCACCTTGGACAGGGGGACTAAATGAAAAACTGTTTTTT
CASSPWTGGLNEKLFF
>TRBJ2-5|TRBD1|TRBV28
TGTGCCAGCGGTGGGGGGACAGGGGGTTTGTCCGAAGAGACCCAGTACTTC
CASGGGTGGLSEETQYF
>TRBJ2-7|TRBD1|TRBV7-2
TGTGCCAGCAGGCCGACAGGGGGCTCCTACGAGCAGTACTTC
CASRPTGGSYEQYF
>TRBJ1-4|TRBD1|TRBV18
TGTGCCAGCTCACCACCCGGGACAGGGGGTGAAAAACTGTTTTTT
CASSPPGTGGEKLFF
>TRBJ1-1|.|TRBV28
TGTGCCAGCAGTTTGTTTTCCATGAACACTGAAGCTTTCTTT
CASSLFSMNTEAFF
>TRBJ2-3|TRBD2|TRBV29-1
TGCAGCGTTTGGACTAGCGGGGTTAGAGATACGCAGTATTTT
CSVWTSGVRDTQYF
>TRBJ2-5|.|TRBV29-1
TGCAGCGTTGTGCGGGGGCCGTACCAAGAGACCCAGTACTTC
CSVVRGPYQETQYF
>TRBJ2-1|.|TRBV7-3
TGTGCCAGCAGCCCGGACGTGGGCAGGGGCGTCAATGAGCAGTTCTTC
CASSPDVGRGVNEQFF
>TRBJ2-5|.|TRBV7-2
TGTGCCAGCAGCCCCGGCCAAGAGACCCAGTACTTC
CASSPGQETQYF
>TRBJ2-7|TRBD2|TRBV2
TGTGCCAGCAGTGAACTGGGAGGGTTAGACGACGAGCAGTACTTC
CASSELGGLDDEQYF
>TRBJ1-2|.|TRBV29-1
TGCAGCGTTGGACAGACCTCGAACTATGGCTACACCTTC
CSVGQTSNYGYTF
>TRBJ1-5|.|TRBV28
TGTGCCAGCAGGTCAGGGTATAGCAATCAGCCCCAGCATTTT
CASRSGYSNQPQHF
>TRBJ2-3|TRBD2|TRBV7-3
TGTGCCAGCAGCCCGACTAGCGGGACCACAGATACGCAGTATTTT
CASSPTSGTTDTQYF
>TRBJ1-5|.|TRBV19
TGTGCCAGTAGTATGTGGGGGGGGGAGAGCAATCAGCCCCAGCATTTT
CASSMWGGESNQPQHF
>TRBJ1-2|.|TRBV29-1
TGCAGCGTTGATATTGCTGACAGTCCCTATGGCTACACCTTC
CSVDIADSPYGYTF
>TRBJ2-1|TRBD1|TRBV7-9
TGTGCCAGCAGTTCGACAGGGGGAAATGAGCAGTTCTTC
CASSSTGGNEQFF
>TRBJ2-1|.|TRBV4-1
TGCGCCAGCAAAACGACAGTTTCGGAGCAGTTCTTC
CASKTTVSEQFF
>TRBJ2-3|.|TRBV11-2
TGTGCCAGCAGCTTCCCTGTGGAGGGGAGAAGCACAGATACGCAGTATTTT
CASSFPVEGRSTDTQYF
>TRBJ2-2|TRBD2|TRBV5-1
TGCGCCAGCAGCTTCACTAGCGGGGGAACCGGGGAGCTGTTTTTT
CASSFTSGGTGELFF
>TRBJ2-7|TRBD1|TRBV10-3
TGTGCCATCAGGCCGGGACAGGGGGACGAGCAGTACTTC
CAIRPGQGDEQYF
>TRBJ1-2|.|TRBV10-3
TGTGCCATCAGCCTACACAGGGTAGGAGGTTATGGCTACACCTTC
CAISLHRVGGYGYTF
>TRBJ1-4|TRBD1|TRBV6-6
TGTGCCAGCAGCGACGGGGGACAGGGAATTGGAAAACTGTTTTTT
CASSDGGQGIGKLFF
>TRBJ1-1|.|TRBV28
TGTGCCAGCAGTGATGGTTCGGGGTATGTGACCGCTTTCTTT
CASSDGSGYVTAFF
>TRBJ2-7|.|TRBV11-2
TGTGCCAGCAGCTTGGATTGGAGCTACGAGCAGTACTTC
CASSLDWSYEQYF
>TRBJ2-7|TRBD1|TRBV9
TGTGCCAGCAGCACCGGACAGGGAACCTACGAGCAGTACTTC
CASSTGQGTYEQYF
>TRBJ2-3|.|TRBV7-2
TGTGCCAGCAGCTTAGAGTTCGGCAGGGGAAGTACGCAGTATTTT
CASSLEFGRGSTQYF
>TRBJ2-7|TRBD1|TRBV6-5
TGTGCCAGCAGTTTGGGACAGGGCGCATTCTACGAGCAGTACTTC
CASSLGQGAFYEQYF
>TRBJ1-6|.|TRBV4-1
TGCGCCAGCAGCCAAAGGCCAGGGTATAATTCACCCCTCCACTTT
CASSQRPGYNSPLHF
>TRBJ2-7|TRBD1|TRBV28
TGTGCCAGCAGTTCAGTTGGGGGGGGGACAGGGGAGTACTACGAGCAGTACTTC
CASSSVGGGTGEYYEQYF
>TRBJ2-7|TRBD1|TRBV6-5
TGTGCCAGCAGTTATGGGACAGGGAGTCCCTACGAGCAGTACTTC
CASSYGTGSPYEQYF
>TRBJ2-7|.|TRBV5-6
TGTGCCAGCAGCTTGGGGGTCGGGGGGCCAACCTACGAGCAGTACTTC
CASSLGVGGPTYEQYF
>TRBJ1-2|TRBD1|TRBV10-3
TGTGCCATCAGTGTCGGACAGGGGGAGAACTATGGCTACACCTTC
CAISVGQGENYGYTF
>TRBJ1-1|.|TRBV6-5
TGTGCCAGCAGTTCGGTCCTGAACACTGAAGCTTTCTTT
CASSSVLNTEAFF
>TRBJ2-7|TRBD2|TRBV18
TGTGCCAGCTCCCGGGAAGCGGGGGGGCAGTACGAGCAGTACTTC
CASSREAGGQYEQYF
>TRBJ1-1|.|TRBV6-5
TGTGCCAGCAGTTACCGGGGTGAAACTGAAGCTTTCTTT
CASSYRGETEAFF
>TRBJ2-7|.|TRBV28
TGTGCCAGCAGTTTTGGGCAGGGCTACGAGCAGTACTTC
CASSFGQGYEQYF
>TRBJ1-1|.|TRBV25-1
TGTGCCAGCAGTGAAGGAGGAGACACTGAAGCTTTCTTT
CASSEGGDTEAFF
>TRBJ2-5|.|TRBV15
TGTGCCACCAGCAGACAGGGGAAAGAGACCCAGTACTTC
CATSRQGKETQYF
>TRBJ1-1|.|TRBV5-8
TGTGCCAGCAGCTTGTGGGGCGCCACTGTGAACACTGAAGCTTTCTTT
CASSLWGATVNTEAFF
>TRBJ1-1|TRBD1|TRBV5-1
TGCGCCAGCAGCTTGGGGACAGGGTTTTTAGCTTTCTTT
CASSLGTGFLAFF
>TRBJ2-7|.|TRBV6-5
TGTGCCAGCAGTTACGGGGCTCCCTACGAGCAGTACTTC
CASSYGAPYEQYF
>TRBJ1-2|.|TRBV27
TGTGCCAGCATTCCACTATCAGGGATTCTTATTAACTATGGCTACACCTTC
CASIPLSGILINYGYTF
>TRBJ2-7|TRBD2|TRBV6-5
TGTGCCAGCAGTTACTCCTCCCGCGGGGGAGACTACGAGCAGTACTTC
CASSYSSRGGDYEQYF
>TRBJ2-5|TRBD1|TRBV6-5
TGTGCCAGCTGGACAGGGACAGAGACCCAGTACTTC
CASWTGTETQYF
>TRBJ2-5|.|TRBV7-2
TGTGCCAGCAGCTCCTGGGGGGTTCAGGGGACCCAGTACTTC
CASSSWGVQGTQYF
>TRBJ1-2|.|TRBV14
TGTGCCAGCAACAGGGATCGGGATGGCTACACCTTC
CASNRDRDGYTF
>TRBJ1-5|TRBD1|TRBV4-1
TGCGCCAGCAGCCACCCGGGACAGGGGCTCTCCCGGCCCCAGCATTTT
CASSHPGQGLSRPQHF
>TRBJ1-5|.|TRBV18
TGTGCCAGCTCGAGAAGACAGGTCACGAGCAATCAGCCCCAGCATTTT
CASSRRQVTSNQPQHF
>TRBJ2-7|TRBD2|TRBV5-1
TGCGCCAGCAGCCAGGGGACTAGCGGGGTCTACGAGCAGTACTTC
CASSQGTSGVYEQYF
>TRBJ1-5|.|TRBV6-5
TGTGCCAGCAGTTATGGTTACGGGCAGCCCCAGCATTTT
CASSYGYGQPQHF
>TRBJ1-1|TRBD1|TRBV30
TGTGCCTCATACGGGTCGGACAGGGTCGCCGCTGAAGCTTTCTTT
CASYGSDRVAAEAFF
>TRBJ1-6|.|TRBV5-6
TGTGCCAGCAGCGACCGGGAACACCTATCGACCCTCCACTTT
CASSDREHLSTLHF
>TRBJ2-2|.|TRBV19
TGTGCCAGTAGTCTCAGGGAGAACACCGGGGAGCTGTTTTTT
CASSLRENTGELFF
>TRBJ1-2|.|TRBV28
TGTGCCAGCAGGGAGCAGGGAACGGACTATGGCTACACCTTC
CASREQGTDYGYTF